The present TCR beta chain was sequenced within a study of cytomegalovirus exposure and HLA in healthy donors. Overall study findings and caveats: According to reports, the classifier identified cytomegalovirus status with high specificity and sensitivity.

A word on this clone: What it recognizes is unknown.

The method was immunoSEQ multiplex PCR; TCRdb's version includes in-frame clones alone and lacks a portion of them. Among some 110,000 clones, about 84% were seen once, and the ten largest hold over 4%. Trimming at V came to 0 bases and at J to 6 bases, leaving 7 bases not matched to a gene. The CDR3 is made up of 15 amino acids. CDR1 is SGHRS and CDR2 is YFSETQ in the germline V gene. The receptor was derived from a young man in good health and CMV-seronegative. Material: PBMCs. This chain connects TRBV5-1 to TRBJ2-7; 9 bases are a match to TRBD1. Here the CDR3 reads CASSLGWTGVSEQYF. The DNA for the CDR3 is TGCGCCAGCAGCTTGGGTTGGACAGGGGTTTCCGAGCAGTACTTC.